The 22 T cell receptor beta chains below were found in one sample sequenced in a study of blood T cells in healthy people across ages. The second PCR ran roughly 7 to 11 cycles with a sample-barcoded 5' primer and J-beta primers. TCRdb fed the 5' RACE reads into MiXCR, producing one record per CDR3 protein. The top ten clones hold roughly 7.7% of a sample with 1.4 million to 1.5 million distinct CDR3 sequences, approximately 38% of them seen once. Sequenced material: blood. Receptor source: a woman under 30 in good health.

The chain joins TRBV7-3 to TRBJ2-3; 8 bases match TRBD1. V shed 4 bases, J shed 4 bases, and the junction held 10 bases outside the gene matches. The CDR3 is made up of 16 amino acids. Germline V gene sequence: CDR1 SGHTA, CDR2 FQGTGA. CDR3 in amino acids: CASSSRTGTGPDTQYF. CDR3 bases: TGTGCCAGCAGCTCCCGAACCGGGACAGGTCCAGATACGCAGTATTTT.

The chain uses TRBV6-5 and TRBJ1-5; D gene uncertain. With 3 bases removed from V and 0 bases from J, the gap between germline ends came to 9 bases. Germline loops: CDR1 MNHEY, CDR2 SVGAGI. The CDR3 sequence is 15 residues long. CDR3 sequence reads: CASSYTRDSNQPQHF. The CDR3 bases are TGTGCCAGCAGTTATACGAGGGATAGCAATCAGCCCCAGCATTTT.

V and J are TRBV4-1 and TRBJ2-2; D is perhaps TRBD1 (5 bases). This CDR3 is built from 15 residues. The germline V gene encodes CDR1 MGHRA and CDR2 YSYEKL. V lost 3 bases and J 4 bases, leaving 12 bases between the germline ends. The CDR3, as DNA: TGCGCCAGCAGCCATGGCAGGGTTTTCACCGGGGAGCTGTTTTTT. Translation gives CASSHGRVFTGELFF.

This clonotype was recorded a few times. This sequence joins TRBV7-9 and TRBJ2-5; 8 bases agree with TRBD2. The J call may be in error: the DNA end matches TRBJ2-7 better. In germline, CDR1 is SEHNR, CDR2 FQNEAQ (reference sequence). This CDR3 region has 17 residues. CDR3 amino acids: CASSFRRNLAGNYEQYF. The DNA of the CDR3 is TGTGCCAGCAGCTTCCGAAGGAATTTAGCGGGGAACTACGAGCAGTACTTC.

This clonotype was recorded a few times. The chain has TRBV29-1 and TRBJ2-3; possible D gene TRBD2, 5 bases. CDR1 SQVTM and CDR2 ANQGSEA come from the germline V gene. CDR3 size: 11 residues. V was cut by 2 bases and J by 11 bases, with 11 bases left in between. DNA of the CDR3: TGCAGCGTTGAAACTCTCAGCGGGCAGTATTTT. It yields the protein CSVETLSGQYF.

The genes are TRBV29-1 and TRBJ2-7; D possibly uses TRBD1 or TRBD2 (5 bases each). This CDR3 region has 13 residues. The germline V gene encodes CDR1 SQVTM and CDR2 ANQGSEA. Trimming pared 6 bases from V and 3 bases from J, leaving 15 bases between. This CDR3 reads CSVSGTDFYEQYF. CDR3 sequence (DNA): TGCAGCGTCTCCGGGACGGATTTCTACGAGCAGTACTTC.

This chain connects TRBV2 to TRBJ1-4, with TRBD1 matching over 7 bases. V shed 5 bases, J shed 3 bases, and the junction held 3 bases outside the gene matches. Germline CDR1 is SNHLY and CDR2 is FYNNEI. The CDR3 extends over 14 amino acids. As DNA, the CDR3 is TGTGCCAGCAGTACAGGGGCCTCTAATGAAAAACTGTTTTTT. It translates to CASSTGASNEKLFF.

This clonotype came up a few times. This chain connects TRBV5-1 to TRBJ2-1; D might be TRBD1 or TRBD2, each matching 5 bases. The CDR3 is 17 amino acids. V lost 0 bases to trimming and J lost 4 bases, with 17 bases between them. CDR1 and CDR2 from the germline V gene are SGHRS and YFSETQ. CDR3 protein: CASSLGGGQGAYNEQFF. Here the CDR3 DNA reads TGCGCCAGCAGCTTGGGAGGCGGGCAGGGCGCATACAATGAGCAGTTCTTC.

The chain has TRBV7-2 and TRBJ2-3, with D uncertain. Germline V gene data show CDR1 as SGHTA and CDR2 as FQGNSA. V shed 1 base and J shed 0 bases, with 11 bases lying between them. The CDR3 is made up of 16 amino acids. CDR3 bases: TGTGCCAGCAGCTTAGGGCCCCTTATGAGCACAGATACGCAGTATTTT. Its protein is CASSLGPLMSTDTQYF.

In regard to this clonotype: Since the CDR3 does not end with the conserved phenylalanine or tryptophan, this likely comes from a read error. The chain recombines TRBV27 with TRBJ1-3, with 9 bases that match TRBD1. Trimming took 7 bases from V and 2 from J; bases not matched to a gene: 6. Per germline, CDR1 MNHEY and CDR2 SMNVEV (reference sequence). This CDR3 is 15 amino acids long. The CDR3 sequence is CASKGGTGPGNTIYL. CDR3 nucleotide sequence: TGTGCCAGCAAGGGTGGGACAGGGCCTGGAAACACCATATATCTT.

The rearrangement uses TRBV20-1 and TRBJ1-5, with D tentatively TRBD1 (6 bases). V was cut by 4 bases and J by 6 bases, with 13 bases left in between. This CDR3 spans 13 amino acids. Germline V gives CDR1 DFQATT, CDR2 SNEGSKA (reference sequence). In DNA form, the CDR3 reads TGCAGTGCTATGCAGGACAGACTTCAGCCCCAGCATTTT. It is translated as CSAMQDRLQPQHF.

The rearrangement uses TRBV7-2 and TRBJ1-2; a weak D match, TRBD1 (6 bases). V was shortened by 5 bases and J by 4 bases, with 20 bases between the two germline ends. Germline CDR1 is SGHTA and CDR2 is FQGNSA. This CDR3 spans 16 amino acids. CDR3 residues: CASSPTLGGQIYGYTF. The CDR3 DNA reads TGTGCCAGCAGCCCAACCCTTGGGGGGCAAATCTATGGCTACACCTTC. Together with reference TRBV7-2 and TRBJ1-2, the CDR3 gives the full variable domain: GAGVSQSPSNKVTEKGKDVELRCDPISGHTALYWYRQSLGQGLEFLIYFQGNSAPDKSGLPSDRFSAERTGGSVSTLTIQRTQQEDSAVYLCASSPTLGGQIYGYTFGSGTRLTVV.

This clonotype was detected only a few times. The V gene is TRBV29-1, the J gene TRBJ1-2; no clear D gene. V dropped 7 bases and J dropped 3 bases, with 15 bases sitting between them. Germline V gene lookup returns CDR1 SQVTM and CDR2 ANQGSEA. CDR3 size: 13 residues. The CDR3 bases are TGCAGCGGTCAGTCCAAAGAGGACTATGGCTACACCTTC. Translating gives CSGQSKEDYGYTF. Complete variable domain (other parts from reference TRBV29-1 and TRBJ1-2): SAVISQKPSRDICQRGTSLTIQCQVDSQVTMMFWYRQQPGQSLTLIATANQGSEATYESGFVIDKFPISRPNLTFSTLTVSNMSPEDSSIYLCSGQSKEDYGYTFGSGTRLTVV.

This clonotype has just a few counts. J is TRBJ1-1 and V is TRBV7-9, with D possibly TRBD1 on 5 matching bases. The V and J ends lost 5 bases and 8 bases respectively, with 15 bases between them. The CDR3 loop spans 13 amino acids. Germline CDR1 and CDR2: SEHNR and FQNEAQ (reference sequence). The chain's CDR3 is CASSPELRGEAFF. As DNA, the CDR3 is TGTGCCAGCAGCCCCGAGCTGAGGGGAGAAGCTTTCTTT.

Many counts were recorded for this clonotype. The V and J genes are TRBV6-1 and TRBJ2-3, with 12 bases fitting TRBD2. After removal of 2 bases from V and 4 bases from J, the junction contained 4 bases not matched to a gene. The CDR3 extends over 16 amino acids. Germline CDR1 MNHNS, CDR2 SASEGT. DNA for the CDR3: TGTGCCAGCAGTGAATCACTAGCGGGGGGATCAGATACGCAGTATTTT. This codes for CASSESLAGGSDTQYF.

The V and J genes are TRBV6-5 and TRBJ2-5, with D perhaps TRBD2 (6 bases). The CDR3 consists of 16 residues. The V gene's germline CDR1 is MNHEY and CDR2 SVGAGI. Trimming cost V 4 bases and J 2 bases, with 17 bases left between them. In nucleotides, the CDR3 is TGTGCCAGCAGTTCCGTGGTAGCGGTGCATCAAGAGACCCAGTACTTC. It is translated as CASSSVVAVHQETQYF.

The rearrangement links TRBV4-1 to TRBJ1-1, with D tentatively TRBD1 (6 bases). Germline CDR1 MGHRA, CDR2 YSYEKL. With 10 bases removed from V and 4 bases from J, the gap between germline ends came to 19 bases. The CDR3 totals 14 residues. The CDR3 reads CATSRRQEGTEAFF. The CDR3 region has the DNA TGCGCCACCTCACGTAGACAGGAGGGCACTGAAGCTTTCTTT.

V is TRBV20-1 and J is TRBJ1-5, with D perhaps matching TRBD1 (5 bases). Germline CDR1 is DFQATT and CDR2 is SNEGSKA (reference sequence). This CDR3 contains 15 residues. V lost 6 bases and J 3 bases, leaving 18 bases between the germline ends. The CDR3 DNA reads TGCAGTGCACCTAACCAGGGAACTAACAATCAGCCCCAGCATTTT. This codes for CSAPNQGTNNQPQHF.

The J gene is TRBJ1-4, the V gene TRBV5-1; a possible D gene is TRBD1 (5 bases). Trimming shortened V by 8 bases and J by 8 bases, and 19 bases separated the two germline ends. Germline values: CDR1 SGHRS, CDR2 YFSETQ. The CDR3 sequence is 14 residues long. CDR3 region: CASSRVFRDEKLFF. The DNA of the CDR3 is TGCGCCAGTAGCAGGGTCTTCAGAGACGAAAAACTGTTTTTT.

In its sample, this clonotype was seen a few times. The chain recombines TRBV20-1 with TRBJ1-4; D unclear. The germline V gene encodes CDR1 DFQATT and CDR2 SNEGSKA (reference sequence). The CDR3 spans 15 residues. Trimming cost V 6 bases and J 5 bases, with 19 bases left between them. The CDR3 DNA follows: TGCAGTGCCTCACCCAATGTAGGGAGGAATGAAAAACTGTTTTTT. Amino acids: CSASPNVGRNEKLFF.

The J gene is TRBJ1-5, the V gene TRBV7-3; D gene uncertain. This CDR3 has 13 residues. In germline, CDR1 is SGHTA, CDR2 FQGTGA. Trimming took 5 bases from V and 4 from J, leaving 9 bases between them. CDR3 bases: TGTGCCAGCAGCGTAGTAGTGAATCAGCCCCAGCATTTT. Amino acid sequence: CASSVVVNQPQHF.

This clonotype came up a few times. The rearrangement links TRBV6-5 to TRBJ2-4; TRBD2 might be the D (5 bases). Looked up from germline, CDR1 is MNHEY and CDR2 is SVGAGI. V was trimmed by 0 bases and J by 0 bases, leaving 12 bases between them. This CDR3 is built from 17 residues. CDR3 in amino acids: CASSYSISGRAKNIQYF. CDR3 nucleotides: TGTGCCAGCAGTTACTCGATAAGCGGTAGAGCCAAAAACATTCAGTACTTC.